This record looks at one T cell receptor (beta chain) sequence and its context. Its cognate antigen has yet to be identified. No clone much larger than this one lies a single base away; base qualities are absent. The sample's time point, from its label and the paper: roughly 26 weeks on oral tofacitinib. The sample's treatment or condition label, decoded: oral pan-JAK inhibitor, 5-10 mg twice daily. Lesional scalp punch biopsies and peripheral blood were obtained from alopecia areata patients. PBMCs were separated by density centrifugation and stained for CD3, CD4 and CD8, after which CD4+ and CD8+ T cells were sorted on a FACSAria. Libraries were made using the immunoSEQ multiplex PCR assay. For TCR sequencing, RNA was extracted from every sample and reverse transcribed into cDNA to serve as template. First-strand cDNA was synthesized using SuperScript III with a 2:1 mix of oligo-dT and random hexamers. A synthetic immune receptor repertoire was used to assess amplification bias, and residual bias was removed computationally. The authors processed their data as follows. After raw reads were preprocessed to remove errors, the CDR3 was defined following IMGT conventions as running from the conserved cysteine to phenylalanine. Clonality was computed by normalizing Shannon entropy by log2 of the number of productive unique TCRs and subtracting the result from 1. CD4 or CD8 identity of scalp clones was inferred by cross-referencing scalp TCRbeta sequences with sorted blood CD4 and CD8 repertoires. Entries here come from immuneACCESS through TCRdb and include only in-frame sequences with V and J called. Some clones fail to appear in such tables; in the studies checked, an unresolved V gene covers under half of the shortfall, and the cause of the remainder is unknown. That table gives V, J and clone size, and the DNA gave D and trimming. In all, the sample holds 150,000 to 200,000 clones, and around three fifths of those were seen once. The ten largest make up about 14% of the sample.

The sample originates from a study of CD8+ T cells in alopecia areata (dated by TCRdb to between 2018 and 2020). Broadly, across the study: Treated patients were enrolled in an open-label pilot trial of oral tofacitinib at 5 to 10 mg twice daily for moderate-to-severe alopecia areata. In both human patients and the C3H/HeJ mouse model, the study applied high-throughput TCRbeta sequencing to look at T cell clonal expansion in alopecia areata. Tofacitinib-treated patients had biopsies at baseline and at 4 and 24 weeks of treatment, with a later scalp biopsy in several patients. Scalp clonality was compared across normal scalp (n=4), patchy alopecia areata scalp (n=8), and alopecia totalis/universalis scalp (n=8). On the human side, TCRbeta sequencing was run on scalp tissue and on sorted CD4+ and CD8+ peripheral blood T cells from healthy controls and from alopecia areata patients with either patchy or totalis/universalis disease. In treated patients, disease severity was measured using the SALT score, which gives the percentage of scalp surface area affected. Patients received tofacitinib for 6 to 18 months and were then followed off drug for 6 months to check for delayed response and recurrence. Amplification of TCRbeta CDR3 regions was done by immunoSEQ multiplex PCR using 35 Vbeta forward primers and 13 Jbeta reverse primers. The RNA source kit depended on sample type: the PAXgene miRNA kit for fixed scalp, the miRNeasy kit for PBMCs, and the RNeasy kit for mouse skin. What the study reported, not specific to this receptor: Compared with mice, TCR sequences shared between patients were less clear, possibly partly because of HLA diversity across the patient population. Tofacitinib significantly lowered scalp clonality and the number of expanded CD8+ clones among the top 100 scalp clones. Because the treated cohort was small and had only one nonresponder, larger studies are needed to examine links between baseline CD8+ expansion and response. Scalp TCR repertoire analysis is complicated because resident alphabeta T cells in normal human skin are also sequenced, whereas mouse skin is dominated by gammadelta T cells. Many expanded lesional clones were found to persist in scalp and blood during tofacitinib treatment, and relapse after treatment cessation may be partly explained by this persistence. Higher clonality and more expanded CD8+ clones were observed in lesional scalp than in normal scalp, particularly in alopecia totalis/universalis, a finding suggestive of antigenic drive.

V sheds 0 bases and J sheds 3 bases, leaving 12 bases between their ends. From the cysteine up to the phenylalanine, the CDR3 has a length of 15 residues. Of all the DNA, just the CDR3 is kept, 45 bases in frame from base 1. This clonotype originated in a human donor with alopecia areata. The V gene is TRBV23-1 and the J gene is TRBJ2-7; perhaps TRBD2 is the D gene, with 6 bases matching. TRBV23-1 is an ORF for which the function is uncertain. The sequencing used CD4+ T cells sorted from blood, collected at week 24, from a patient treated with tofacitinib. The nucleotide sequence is TGCGCCAGCAGTCAATCCGGGACTGGTTACTACGAGCAGTACTTC. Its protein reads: CASSQSGTGYYEQYF.